These 25 T cell receptor beta chains originate from one sample sequenced in a study of blood T cells in healthy people across ages (dated by TCRdb to the mid-2010s). Library preparation used 5' RACE. Sequenced using an Illumina HiSeq 2500. The second PCR ran for about 7 to 11 cycles and used a J-beta primer mix along with a sample-barcoded 5' primer. TCRdb reprocessed the public reads (quality trimming at Q25 with fastp, clone calling with MiXCR) and kept in-frame beta chains. Entries that share a CDR3 protein sequence are merged under the most common genes and DNA. The sample table contains over 600,000 distinct CDR3 sequences; only one count was recorded for around 41% of them. Approximately 31% of the sample rests with the top ten. The source material was blood. These receptors came from a man aged 80 or over in good health.

CDR3 DNA sequence: TGTGCCAGCAGCCGAGACAGGGCGGTCAATGAGCAGTTCTTC. This gives the protein CASSRDRAVNEQFF. This chain connects TRBV3-1 to TRBJ2-1; 7 nucleotides line up with TRBD1. Trimming removed 4 bases from V and 6 bases from J; junction bases left unmatched: 6. Per germline, CDR1 LGHDT and CDR2 YNNKEL (reference sequence). There are 14 residues in the CDR3.

About this clonotype: Possible read error: a much larger clone is one base away. The chain combines TRBV20-1 with TRBJ2-7; 13 nucleotides line up with TRBD2. The V and J ends lost 6 bases and 7 bases, in that order; junction bases with no gene match: 12. The CDR3 is 15 residues long. CDR1 DFQATT and CDR2 SNEGSKA come from the germline V gene (reference sequence). The DNA of the CDR3 is TGCAGTGCCCGGACTAGCGGGGGATTTAGCGATGAGCAGTACTTC. It is translated as CSARTSGGFSDEQYF.

The chain combines TRBV7-9 with TRBJ1-3, with a possible D match to TRBD1 (5 bases). Germline lookup yields CDR1 SEHNR and CDR2 FQNEAQ (reference sequence). The CDR3 has 15 amino acids. Trimming removed 4 bases from V and 4 bases from J, with 14 bases in between. This CDR3 is CASSSGTAPGNTIYF. The DNA of the CDR3 is TGTGCCAGCAGCTCCGGGACTGCTCCCGGAAACACCATATATTTT.

The gene calls are TRBV24-1 and TRBJ2-3; TRBD2 matches 8 bases. The CDR3 contains 15 residues. V lost 3 bases, J lost 1 base, and 2 bases stayed unmatched. Germline V lookup: CDR1 KGHDR, CDR2 SFDVKD. This CDR3 reads CATSDPRGGTDTQYF. The CDR3 nucleotides are TGTGCCACCAGTGATCCGCGGGGGGGCACAGATACGCAGTATTTT.

This clonotype was recorded a few times. The rearrangement uses TRBV7-8 and TRBJ2-1; D remains ambiguous. V shed 2 bases and J shed 9 bases, with 11 bases lying between them. This CDR3 contains 13 residues. Germline V gene sequence: CDR1 SGHVS, CDR2 FQNEAQ. CDR3 amino acids: CASSLSRVGEQFF. Written as DNA, the CDR3 is TGTGCCAGCAGCTTAAGTAGGGTTGGTGAGCAGTTCTTC.

The chain uses TRBV2 and TRBJ1-1, with 8 bases that match TRBD1. Germline loops: CDR1 SNHLY, CDR2 FYNNEI. Unmatched junction bases numbered 8, after V lost 5 bases and J lost 3 bases. The CDR3 has 15 amino acids. CDR3 in DNA: TGTGCCAGCAGTCCCGGACAGGGTAGGCACACTGAAGCTTTCTTT. Translated: CASSPGQGRHTEAFF.

Comment on this clonotype: A much bigger clone sits one base away, suggesting this may be a read error. CDR3 coding DNA: TGTGCTAGCAGCTTAGCCGGACAGGGGATAGAGACCCAGTACTTC. This encodes CASSLAGQGIETQYF. V usage is TRBV7-7 and J usage is TRBJ2-7; 9 bases map to TRBD1. The J call may be in error: the DNA end matches TRBJ2-5 better. The CDR3 totals 15 residues. Germline V gene sequence: CDR1 SSHAT, CDR2 FNYEAQ (reference sequence).

This chain joins TRBV7-9 and TRBJ2-1, with a weak D call TRBD1 (6 bases). CDR3 length: 17 amino acids. The germline V gene encodes CDR1 SEHNR and CDR2 FQNEAQ (reference sequence). V lost 6 bases to trimming and J lost 6 bases, with 24 bases between them. The CDR3 region is CASRPTRTAILGNEQFF. The CDR3, as DNA: TGTGCCAGCAGACCCACCCGGACAGCCATATTGGGCAATGAGCAGTTCTTC. The full variable domain, rest sourced from reference TRBV7-9 and TRBJ2-1, is DTGVSQNPRHKITKRGQNVTFRCDPISEHNRLYWYRQTLGQGPEFLTYFQNEAQLEKSRLLSDRFSAERPKGSFSTLEIQRTEQGDSAMYLCASRPTRTAILGNEQFFGPGTRLTVL.

This sequence joins TRBV2 and TRBJ1-3, with D perhaps matching TRBD1 (6 bases). CDR1 and CDR2 from the germline V gene are SNHLY and FYNNEI. With 5 bases removed from V and 2 bases from J, the gap between germline ends came to 7 bases. CDR3 length equals 13 residues. The CDR3 protein is CASSTGTGNTIYF. The CDR3 DNA reads as TGTGCCAGCAGTACAGGGACTGGAAACACCATATATTTT.

This clonotype was counted only a few times. This chain uses TRBV29-1 with TRBJ2-7; D might be TRBD1 (6 bases). The J call may be mistaken, given a closer DNA end match to TRBJ2-5. The CDR3 runs to 13 residues. From germline, CDR1 is SQVTM and CDR2 ANQGSEA. The CDR3 region has the DNA TGCAGCGTTGAAAATGGGGGCGGGGAGACCCAGTACTTC. Its protein is CSVENGGGETQYF.

At least ten counts were recorded for this clonotype. The gene calls are TRBV6-9 and TRBJ2-7; 7 bases map to TRBD2. The CDR3 has 13 residues. Per germline, CDR1 MNHGY and CDR2 SVAAGI. Losses at the gene ends were 10 bases for V and 2 bases for J; bases not matched to a gene: 8. CDR3 sequence reads: CATAGTKTYEQYF. The CDR3 DNA reads as TGTGCCACCGCCGGGACTAAGACCTACGAGCAGTACTTC.

This chain joins TRBV20-1 and TRBJ1-2; 8 nucleotides match TRBD1. V dropped 5 bases and J dropped 2; count of bases not matched to a gene: 7. The CDR3 sequence is 14 residues long. Germline V gene lookup returns CDR1 DFQATT and CDR2 SNEGSKA (reference sequence). This CDR3 reads CSAFSGTGNYGYTF. The CDR3 DNA sequence: TGCAGTGCTTTTTCCGGGACAGGCAACTATGGCTACACCTTC.

This clonotype has a handful of counts. The chain uses TRBV3-1 and TRBJ1-6; tentatively, D is TRBD1 (6 bases). With 4 bases removed from V and 7 bases from J, the gap between germline ends came to 17 bases. This CDR3 spans 16 amino acids. Germline CDR1 reads LGHDT; CDR2 reads YNNKEL (reference sequence). In nucleotides, the CDR3 is TGTGCCAGCAGCCTCGGTGCAGGGGCCCGAAATTCACCCCTCCACTTT. Protein product: CASSLGAGARNSPLHF. Complete variable domain (other parts from reference TRBV3-1 and TRBJ1-6): DTAVSQTPKYLVTQMGNDKSIKCEQNLGHDTMYWYKQDSKKFLKIMFSYNNKELIINETVPNRFSPKSPDKAHLNLHINSLELGDSAVYFCASSLGAGARNSPLHFGNGTRLTVT.

V is TRBV7-2 and J is TRBJ2-7; the D gene is possibly TRBD2 (5 bases). Germline V gives CDR1 SGHTA, CDR2 FQGNSA. The CDR3 has 14 residues. The V end lost 2 bases, the J end lost 1 base, and 9 bases lay between the germline ends. CDR3 in DNA: TGTGCCAGCAGCTTAATGAGGGAATCCTACGAGCAGTACTTC. Translation gives CASSLMRESYEQYF.

The chain carries TRBV24-1 and TRBJ2-7; 7 bases fit TRBD1. Looked up from germline, CDR1 is KGHDR and CDR2 is SFDVKD. The CDR3 consists of 15 residues. V was pared by 4 bases and J by 3 bases, with 8 bases of the junction left unmatched. This CDR3 reads CATSETGQLRYEQYF. The CDR3 DNA is TGTGCCACCAGTGAAACGGGACAGTTGCGCTACGAGCAGTACTTC.

The chain has TRBV30 and TRBJ2-2; 8 bases are shared with TRBD1. Germline CDR1 GTSNPN, CDR2 SVGIG (reference sequence). The CDR3 extends over 15 amino acids. Trimming cost V 0 bases and J 5 bases; bases outside gene matches: 5. The CDR3 loop reads CAWSVQQGGTGELFF. CDR3 in DNA: TGTGCCTGGAGTGTACAACAGGGGGGTACCGGGGAGCTGTTTTTT.

This clonotype was counted only a few times. This chain connects TRBV20-1 to TRBJ2-5; perhaps TRBD1 as D (5 bases). The J call may be incorrect, as the DNA end agrees better with TRBJ2-7. Germline values: CDR1 DFQATT, CDR2 SNEGSKA (reference sequence). This CDR3 has 11 residues. CDR3 in amino acids: CSARQISEQYF. The DNA for the CDR3 is TGCAGTGCCAGACAGATAAGCGAGCAGTACTTC.

This clonotype was recorded many times. The genes are TRBV6-5 and TRBJ2-3; a weak D match, TRBD2 (6 bases). This CDR3 has 13 residues. Trimming took 6 bases from V and 4 from J, leaving 11 bases between them. The germline gives CDR1 MNHEY, CDR2 SVGAGI. For the CDR3, the DNA is TGTGCCAGCAGCCCCCGACTAGCAGATACGCAGTATTTT. It is translated as CASSPRLADTQYF.

The gene calls are TRBV7-2 and TRBJ2-3; TRBD2 matches 9 bases. The junction had 8 bases not matched to a gene; V was cut back by 1 base and J by 3 bases. The CDR3 is made up of 17 amino acids. Germline lookup yields CDR1 SGHTA and CDR2 FQGNSA. The CDR3 sequence is CASSLGAGGSSTDTQYF. CDR3 sequence (DNA): TGTGCCAGCAGCTTAGGTGCGGGAGGGAGCTCTACAGATACGCAGTATTTT.

This clonotype was seen a handful of times. This sequence joins TRBV7-9 and TRBJ2-7, with D unresolved. Germline CDR1 SEHNR, CDR2 FQNEAQ (reference sequence). The germline V and J ends were trimmed by 3 bases and 3 bases, with 12 bases remaining between them. The CDR3 is 14 amino acids. The CDR3 loop is CASSFTSLHYEQYF. For the CDR3, the DNA is TGTGCCAGCAGCTTTACCAGTCTACACTACGAGCAGTACTTC.

This clonotype was counted a few times. The CDR3 loop is CASSLRGGGNRQYF. The CDR3 DNA follows: TGTGCCAGCAGCTTACGCGGTGGGGGTAACAGGCAGTACTTC. The chain carries TRBV7-2 and TRBJ2-4, with D perhaps matching TRBD1 or TRBD2 (5 bases each). V was shortened by 2 bases and J by 13 bases, with 18 bases between the two germline ends. Germline V lookup: CDR1 SGHTA, CDR2 FQGNSA. The CDR3 length is 14 residues.

This rearrangement joins TRBV2 to TRBJ2-7, with 7 bases fitting TRBD2. The ends lost 4 bases at V and 7 bases at J; junction bases unmatched: 4. Germline CDR1 SNHLY, CDR2 FYNNEI. CDR3 length equals 12 residues. Here the CDR3 reads CASSAQGGEQYF. CDR3 DNA: TGTGCCAGCAGTGCCCAGGGAGGGGAGCAGTACTTC.

The chain has TRBV6-2 or TRBV6-3 and TRBJ1-2; D ambiguous. Trimming shortened V by 8 bases and J by 3 bases, and 16 bases separated the two germline ends. The CDR3 totals 14 residues. Per germline, CDR1 MNHEY and CDR2 SVGEGT. DNA of the CDR3: TGTGCCAGCCTCCCTCTATCCGGATACTATGGCTACACCTTC. It yields the protein CASLPLSGYYGYTF.

This clonotype has only a few counts. The rearrangement joins TRBV20-1 to TRBJ2-7, with 10 bases fitting TRBD2. The CDR3 runs to 14 residues. Germline assignment: CDR1 DFQATT and CDR2 SNEGSKA (reference sequence). J was trimmed by 1 base and V by 5 bases; bases with no gene match: 5. The CDR3 nucleotides read TGCAGTGCTCCTCGGACTAGCGGATCCTACGAGCAGTACTTC. It is translated as CSAPRTSGSYEQYF.

Details on this clonotype: At one boundary the junction diverges from the germline segment, which might be a read error. The CDR3 region is CASSPAGTGARNILYF. CDR3 in DNA: TGTGCCAGCAGCCCCGCCGGGACAGGGGCGAGGAACATTCTGTACTTC. The V gene is TRBV7-2, the J gene TRBJ2-4; 10 bases are shared with TRBD1. The CDR3 consists of 16 residues. CDR1 and CDR2 (germline): SGHTA, FQGNSA.